A single sample gave rise to the 19 T cell receptor beta chains below, sequenced in a study of beta chain features in type 1 diabetes. Every bit of the isolated RNA underwent reverse transcription, so sequencing read expressed TCRB transcripts. Profiling relied on immunoSEQ multiplex PCR, and the TCRdb table lists in-frame clones only, not all of them. This table has 130,000 to 150,000 clones, 48% appearing once. Sequencing was performed on Tregs from blood. These receptors all come from a man in his late teens or twenties in good health.

The chain combines TRBV7-9 with TRBJ2-7, with TRBD1 identical over 11 bases. Germline CDR1 reads SEHNR; CDR2 reads FQNEAQ (reference sequence). V lost 5 bases and J lost 6; bases outside the gene matches: 6. The CDR3 contains 14 residues. In nucleotides, the CDR3 is TGTGCCAGCAGCCGCCGGGACAGGGGGGCCGAGCAGTACTTC. This encodes CASSRRDRGAEQYF.

In its sample, this clone was seen a few times. This rearrangement joins TRBV15 to TRBJ1-1, with D perhaps TRBD1 (5 bases). The CDR3 consists of 13 residues. The germline V and J ends were trimmed by 0 bases and 7 bases, with 9 bases remaining between them. From germline, CDR1 is LNHNV and CDR2 YYDKDF (reference sequence). CDR3 in amino acids: CATSREGRREAFF. As DNA, the CDR3 is TGTGCCACCAGCAGAGAGGGGCGGCGTGAAGCTTTCTTT. Complete variable domain (other parts from reference TRBV15 and TRBJ1-1): DAMVIQNPRYQVTQFGKPVTLSCSQTLNHNVMYWYQQKSSQAPKLLFHYYDKDFNNEADTPDNFQSRRPNTSFCFLDIRSPGLGDTAMYLCATSREGRREAFFGQGTRLTVV.

This clone was seen a handful of times. The chain recombines TRBV7-9 with TRBJ1-2; no clear D. V was shortened by 6 bases and J by 6 bases, with 14 bases between the two germline ends. This CDR3 has 13 amino acids. The V gene's germline CDR1 is SEHNR and CDR2 FQNEAQ (reference sequence). The CDR3 protein is CASSQWQVDGYTF. In DNA, the CDR3 is TGTGCCAGCAGTCAATGGCAGGTGGATGGCTACACCTTC.

This clone was detected only a few times. J is TRBJ2-1 and V is TRBV18; 8 bases align to TRBD2. The CDR3 is 14 amino acids. The V and J ends lost 3 bases and 6 bases, in that order; junction bases with no gene match: 4. CDR1 is KGHSH and CDR2 is LQKENI in the germline V gene. This CDR3 reads CASSPFSGVNEQFF. The CDR3 DNA reads as TGTGCCAGCTCACCGTTTAGCGGGGTCAATGAGCAGTTCTTC.

The chain joins TRBV15 to TRBJ1-2; a weak D match, TRBD1 (5 bases). The germline CDR1 and CDR2 sequences are LNHNV and YYDKDF (reference sequence). V lost 8 bases and J 0 bases, leaving 13 bases between the germline ends. CDR3 length equals 14 residues. The CDR3 bases are TGTGCCACCGACAAGCTAGGGGCTAACTATGGCTACACCTTC. The encoded protein is CATDKLGANYGYTF.

The genes are TRBV29-1 and TRBJ1-1, with 8 positions matching TRBD1. With V trimmed by 8 bases and J by 4 bases, 6 bases remained unmatched. Germline-derived CDR1 and CDR2 are SQVTM and ANQGSEA. The CDR3 has 12 residues. This CDR3 reads CSTEDRATEAFF. The CDR3 nucleotides are TGCAGCACTGAGGACAGGGCCACTGAAGCTTTCTTT. The full variable domain, with the rest looked up from reference TRBV29-1 and TRBJ1-1, is SAVISQKPSRDICQRGTSLTIQCQVDSQVTMMFWYRQQPGQSLTLIATANQGSEATYESGFVIDKFPISRPNLTFSTLTVSNMSPEDSSIYLCSTEDRATEAFFGQGTRLTVV.

This clone showed up just a few times. The chain links TRBV7-9 to TRBJ2-1, with D tentatively TRBD1 (5 bases). The V end lost 5 bases, the J end lost 4 bases, and 9 bases lay between the germline ends. Per the germline V gene, CDR1 is SEHNR and CDR2 is FQNEAQ (reference sequence). CDR3 length: 13 residues. The CDR3: CASSPTVYNEQFF. In DNA, the CDR3 is TGTGCCAGCAGCCCGACAGTTTACAATGAGCAGTTCTTC. The full variable domain, completed using reference TRBV7-9 and TRBJ2-1, is DTGVSQNPRHKITKRGQNVTFRCDPISEHNRLYWYRQTLGQGPEFLTYFQNEAQLEKSRLLSDRFSAERPKGSFSTLEIQRTEQGDSAMYLCASSPTVYNEQFFGPGTRLTVL.

V usage is TRBV27 and J usage is TRBJ2-3; 16 bases match TRBD2. Germline lookup yields CDR1 MNHEY and CDR2 SMNVEV (reference sequence). The CDR3 extends over 17 amino acids. Germline trimming cut 2 bases from V and 5 bases from J; bases unmatched to any gene: 4. CDR3: CASSLGTSGGGIDTQYF. For the CDR3, the DNA is TGTGCCAGCAGTTTAGGGACTAGCGGGGGGGGAATAGATACGCAGTATTTT.

The chain uses TRBV30 and TRBJ2-7; the D is unclear. V dropped 4 bases and J dropped 5 bases, with 15 bases sitting between them. Germline values: CDR1 GTSNPN, CDR2 SVGIG (reference sequence). The CDR3 length is 13 residues. In nucleotides, the CDR3 is TGTGCCTGGAAAGGCGGTAGAATCCACGAGCAGTACTTC. It is translated as CAWKGGRIHEQYF.

V is TRBV29-1 and J is TRBJ2-1; tentative D call: TRBD1 (6 bases). The CDR3 runs 13 residues. Germline loops: CDR1 SQVTM, CDR2 ANQGSEA. The V gene lost 7 bases and the J gene lost 4 bases, with 14 bases spanning the gap. DNA of the CDR3: TGCAGCGGCGTCCGGGACATATACAATGAGCAGTTCTTC. It specifies CSGVRDIYNEQFF.

A few counts support this clone. This chain joins TRBV29-1 and TRBJ2-6; D is perhaps TRBD1 (6 bases). From germline, CDR1 is SQVTM and CDR2 ANQGSEA. The CDR3 spans 13 residues. V was trimmed by 4 bases and J by 2 bases, leaving 6 bases between them. The DNA of the CDR3 is TGCAGCGTTGGGGACACTGGGGCCAACGTCCTGACTTTC. Residues: CSVGDTGANVLTF.

V and J are TRBV13 and TRBJ2-1; the D gene is possibly TRBD2 (5 bases). Germline CDR1 is PRHDT and CDR2 is FYEKMQ (reference sequence). The CDR3 has 17 residues. V shed 4 bases and J shed 5 bases, with 21 bases lying between them. The CDR3: CASSYPLGASRNNEQFF. The CDR3 coding sequence is TGTGCCAGCAGCTACCCCCTTGGAGCTAGCAGGAACAATGAGCAGTTCTTC.

The chain is built from TRBV10-3 and TRBJ1-4; D uncertain. This CDR3 has 15 amino acids. V gave up 6 bases and J gave up 5 bases, with 16 bases separating them. Per the germline V gene, CDR1 is ENHRY and CDR2 is SYGVKD. The CDR3: CAIRPTGNLNEKLFF. CDR3 in DNA: TGTGCCATCAGGCCCACCGGGAACCTAAATGAAAAACTGTTTTTT.

The chain joins TRBV5-4 to TRBJ2-3, with D perhaps matching TRBD2 (6 bases). The CDR3 length is 13 residues. Deletions cut 1 base from V and 10 bases from J, with 13 bases between. The germline V gene has CDR1 SGHNT and CDR2 YYREEE (reference sequence). The DNA of the CDR3 is TGTGCCAGCAGCTTGACGGCGGGAAAGGCGCAGTATTTT. This sequence encodes CASSLTAGKAQYF.

The rearrangement joins TRBV29-1 to TRBJ2-1; 9 bases line up with TRBD1. Trimming cost V 4 bases and J 3 bases; bases outside gene matches: 4. CDR3 length equals 14 residues. The germline gives CDR1 SQVTM, CDR2 ANQGSEA. The CDR3 DNA is TGCAGCGTTGGGTGGGACAGGGTCTACAATGAGCAGTTCTTC. It encodes CSVGWDRVYNEQFF.

This chain uses TRBV7-9 with TRBJ1-2; D may be TRBD1 (5 bases). The CDR3 extends over 14 amino acids. The V end was cut by 1 base, the J end by 4 bases, with 10 bases between. Germline V gives CDR1 SEHNR, CDR2 FQNEAQ (reference sequence). The CDR3 here is CASSLGGRVYGYTF. CDR3 in DNA: TGTGCCAGCAGCTTAGGCGGCAGGGTCTATGGCTACACCTTC.

This chain links TRBV2 with TRBJ2-2, with D maybe TRBD1 (6 bases). The CDR3 runs to 14 residues. CDR1 and CDR2 from the germline V gene are SNHLY and FYNNEI. Trimming took off 6 bases at V and 6 bases at J, with 14 bases between the two ends. Here the CDR3 DNA reads TGTGCCAGCAGCGATACAGGGTCGGCCGGGGAGCTGTTTTTT. Protein: CASSDTGSAGELFF.

The table lists this clone with a few counts. The chain links TRBV27 to TRBJ1-5; weak D call: TRBD1 (5 bases). Germline V lookup: CDR1 MNHEY, CDR2 SMNVEV (reference sequence). V was pared by 2 bases and J by 0 bases, with 11 bases between. The CDR3 totals 16 residues. This CDR3 reads CASSLRGPYSNQPQHF. The CDR3 DNA is TGTGCCAGCAGTTTAAGGGGCCCTTATAGCAATCAGCCCCAGCATTTT.

The sample holds a few counts of this clone. The V and J genes are TRBV19 and TRBJ2-1; 10 bases agree with TRBD2. The CDR3 extends over 15 amino acids. Trimming took 6 bases from V and 8 from J; bases not matched to a gene: 10. Germline CDR1 LNHDA, CDR2 SQIVND (reference sequence). CDR3 DNA: TGTGCCAGTAGCGCACTAGCGGGGTTAATAGATGAGCAGTTCTTC. This translates into CASSALAGLIDEQFF.